This record covers a single T cell receptor beta chain. Method: immunoSEQ multiplex PCR; TCRdb's copy keeps in-frame clones and lacks some. Among tens of thousands of clones listed, nearly 95% were seen once. This entry is derived from a study of technical replicates of blood from a handful of donors. This CDR3 is 15 amino acids long. Germline V gene sequence: CDR1 LGHNA, CDR2 YSLEER. The germline V and J ends were trimmed by 2 bases and 0 bases, with 11 bases remaining between them. The source material was T cells isolated from PBMCs. This sequence was found in a human donor in good health. V is TRBV4-3 and J is TRBJ2-7; weak D call: TRBD2 (5 bases). CDR3 region: CASSQQAEVSYEQYF. CDR3 DNA sequence: TGCGCCAGCAGCCAACAAGCGGAGGTCTCCTACGAGCAGTACTTC.